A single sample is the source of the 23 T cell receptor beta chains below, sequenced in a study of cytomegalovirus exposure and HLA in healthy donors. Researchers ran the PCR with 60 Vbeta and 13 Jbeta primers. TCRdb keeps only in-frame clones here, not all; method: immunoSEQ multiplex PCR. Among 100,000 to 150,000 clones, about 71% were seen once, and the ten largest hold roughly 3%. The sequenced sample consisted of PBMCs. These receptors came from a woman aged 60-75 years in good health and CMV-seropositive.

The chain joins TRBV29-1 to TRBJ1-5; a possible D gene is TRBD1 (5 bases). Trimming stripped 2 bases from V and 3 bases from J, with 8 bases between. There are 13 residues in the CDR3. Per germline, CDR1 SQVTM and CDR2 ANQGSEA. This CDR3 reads CSVEQGHNQPQHF. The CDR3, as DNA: TGCAGCGTTGAACAGGGTCACAATCAGCCCCAGCATTTT.

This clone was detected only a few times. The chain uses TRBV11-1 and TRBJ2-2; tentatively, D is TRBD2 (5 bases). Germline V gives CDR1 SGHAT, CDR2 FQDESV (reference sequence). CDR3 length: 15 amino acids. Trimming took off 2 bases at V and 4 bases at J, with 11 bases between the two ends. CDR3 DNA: TGTGCCAGCAGCTTAAGCCGGGGTACCACCGGGGAGCTGTTTTTT. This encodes CASSLSRGTTGELFF.

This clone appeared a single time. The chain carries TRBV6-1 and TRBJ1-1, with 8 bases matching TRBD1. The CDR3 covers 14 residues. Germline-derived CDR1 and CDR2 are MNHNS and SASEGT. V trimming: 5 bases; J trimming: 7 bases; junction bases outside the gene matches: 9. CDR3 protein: CASSPRQGADEAFF. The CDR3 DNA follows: TGTGCCAGCAGTCCACGCCAGGGGGCGGATGAAGCTTTCTTT.

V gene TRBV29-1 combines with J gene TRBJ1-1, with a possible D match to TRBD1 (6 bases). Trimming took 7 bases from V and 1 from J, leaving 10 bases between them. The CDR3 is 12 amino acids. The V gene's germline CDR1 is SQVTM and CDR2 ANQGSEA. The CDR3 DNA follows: TGCAGCGCGGCACAGGGGAACACTGAAGCTTTCTTT. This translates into CSAAQGNTEAFF.

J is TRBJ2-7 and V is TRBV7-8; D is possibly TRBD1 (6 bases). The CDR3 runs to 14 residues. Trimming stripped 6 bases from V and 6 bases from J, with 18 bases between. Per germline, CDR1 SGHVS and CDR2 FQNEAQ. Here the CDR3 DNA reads TGTGCCAGCAGGACGTTCGGACAGACTTCCGAGCAGTACTTC. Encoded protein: CASRTFGQTSEQYF.

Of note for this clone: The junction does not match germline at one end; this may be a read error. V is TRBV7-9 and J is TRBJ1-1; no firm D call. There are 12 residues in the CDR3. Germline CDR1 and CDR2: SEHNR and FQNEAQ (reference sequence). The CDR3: CSSTRTDTEAFF. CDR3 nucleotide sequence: TGTTCCAGCACCCGTACGGACACTGAAGCTTTCTTT.

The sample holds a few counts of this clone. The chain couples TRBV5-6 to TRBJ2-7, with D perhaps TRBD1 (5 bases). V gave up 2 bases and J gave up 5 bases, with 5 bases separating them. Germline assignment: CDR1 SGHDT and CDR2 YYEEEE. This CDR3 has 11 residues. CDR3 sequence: CASSFRDEQYF. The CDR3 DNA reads TGTGCCAGCAGCTTCAGGGACGAGCAGTACTTC.

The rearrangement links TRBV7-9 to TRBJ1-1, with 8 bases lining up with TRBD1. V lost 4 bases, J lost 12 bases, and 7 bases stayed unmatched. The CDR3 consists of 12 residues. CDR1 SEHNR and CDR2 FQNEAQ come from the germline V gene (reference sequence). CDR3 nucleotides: TGTGCCAGCAGCTCGTTGGGACAGGTCCCTTTCTTT. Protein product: CASSSLGQVPFF.

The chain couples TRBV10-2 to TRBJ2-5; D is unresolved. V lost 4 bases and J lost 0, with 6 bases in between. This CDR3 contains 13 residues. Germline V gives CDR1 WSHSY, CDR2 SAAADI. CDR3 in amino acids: CASSVLYQETQYF. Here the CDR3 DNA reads TGCGCCAGCAGTGTCTTATACCAAGAGACCCAGTACTTC.

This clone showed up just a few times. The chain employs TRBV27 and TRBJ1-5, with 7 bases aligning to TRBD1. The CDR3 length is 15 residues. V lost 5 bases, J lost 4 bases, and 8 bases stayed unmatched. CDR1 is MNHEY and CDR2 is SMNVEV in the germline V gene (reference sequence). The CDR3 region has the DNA TGTGCCAGCAGTATACAGGGGTCCTTTAATCAGCCCCAGCATTTT. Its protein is CASSIQGSFNQPQHF.

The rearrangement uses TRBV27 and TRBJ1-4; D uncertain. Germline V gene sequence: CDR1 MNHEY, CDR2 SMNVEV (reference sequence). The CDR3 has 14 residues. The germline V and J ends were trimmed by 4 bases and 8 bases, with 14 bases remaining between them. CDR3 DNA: TGTGCCAGCAGTTCCTCCAATCTAATCGAAAAACTGTTTTTT. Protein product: CASSSSNLIEKLFF.

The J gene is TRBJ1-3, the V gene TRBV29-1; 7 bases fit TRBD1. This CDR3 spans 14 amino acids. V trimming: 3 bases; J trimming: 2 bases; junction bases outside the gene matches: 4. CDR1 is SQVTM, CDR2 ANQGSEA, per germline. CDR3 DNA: TGCAGCGTTGACCTTACAGGGGCTGGAAACACCATATATTTT. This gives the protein CSVDLTGAGNTIYF.

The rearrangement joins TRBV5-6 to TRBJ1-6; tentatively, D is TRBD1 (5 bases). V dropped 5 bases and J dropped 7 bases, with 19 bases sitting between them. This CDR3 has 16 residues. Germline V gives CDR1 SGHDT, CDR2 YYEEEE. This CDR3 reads CASRPPDTYSNSPLHF. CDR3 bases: TGTGCCAGCAGACCCCCGGACACCTACAGCAATTCACCCCTCCACTTT. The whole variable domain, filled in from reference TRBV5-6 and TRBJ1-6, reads DAGVTQSPTHLIKTRGQQVTLRCSPKSGHDTVSWYQQALGQGPQFIFQYYEEEERQRGNFPDRFSGHQFPNYSSELNVNALLLGDSALYLCASRPPDTYSNSPLHFGNGTRLTVT.

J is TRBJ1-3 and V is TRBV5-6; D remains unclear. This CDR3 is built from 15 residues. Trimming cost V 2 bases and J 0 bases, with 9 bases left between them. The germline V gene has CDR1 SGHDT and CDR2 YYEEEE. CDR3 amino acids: CASSLVGGSGNTIYF. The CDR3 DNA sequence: TGTGCCAGCAGCTTAGTCGGAGGCTCTGGAAACACCATATATTTT.

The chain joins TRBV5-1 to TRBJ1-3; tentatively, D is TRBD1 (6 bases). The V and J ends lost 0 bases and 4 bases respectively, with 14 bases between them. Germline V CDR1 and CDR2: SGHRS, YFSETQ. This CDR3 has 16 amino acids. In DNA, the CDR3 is TGCGCCAGCAGCTTGGCAGGGGCGCGGAGAGGAAACACCATATATTTT. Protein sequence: CASSLAGARRGNTIYF.

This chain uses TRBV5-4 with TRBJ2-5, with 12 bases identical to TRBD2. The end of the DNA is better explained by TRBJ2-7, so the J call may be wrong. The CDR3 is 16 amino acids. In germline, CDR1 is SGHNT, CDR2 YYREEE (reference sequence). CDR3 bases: TGTGCCAGCAGCCCTCCTCTAGCGGGGGGGAAGAACGAGCAGTACTTC. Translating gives CASSPPLAGGKNEQYF.

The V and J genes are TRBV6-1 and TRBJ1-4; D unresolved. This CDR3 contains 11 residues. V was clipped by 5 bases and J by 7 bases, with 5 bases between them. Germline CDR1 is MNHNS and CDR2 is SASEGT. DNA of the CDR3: TGTGCCAGCAGTAGCACTGAAAAACTGTTTTTT. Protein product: CASSSTEKLFF.

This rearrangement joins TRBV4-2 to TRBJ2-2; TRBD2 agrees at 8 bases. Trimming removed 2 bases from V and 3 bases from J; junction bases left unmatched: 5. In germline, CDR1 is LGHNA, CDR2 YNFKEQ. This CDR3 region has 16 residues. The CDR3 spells CASSQRSGADTGELFF. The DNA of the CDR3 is TGTGCCAGCAGCCAACGTAGCGGGGCGGACACCGGGGAGCTGTTTTTT.

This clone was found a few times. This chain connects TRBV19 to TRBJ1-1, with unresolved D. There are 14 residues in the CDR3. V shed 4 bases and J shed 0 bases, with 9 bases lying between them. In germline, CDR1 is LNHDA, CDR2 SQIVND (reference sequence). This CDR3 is CASSTGFVNTEAFF. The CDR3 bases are TGTGCCAGTAGTACAGGTTTTGTGAACACTGAAGCTTTCTTT.

CDR3 sequence (DNA): TGTGCCAGCAGCTCGTGGACAGAGGGGCTGGAAAAACTGTTTTTT. It yields the protein CASSSWTEGLEKLFF. This chain connects TRBV7-9 to TRBJ1-4, with D possibly TRBD1 on 6 matching bases. The CDR3 has 15 amino acids. The germline V and J ends were trimmed by 4 bases and 8 bases, with 17 bases remaining between them. Germline CDR1 SEHNR, CDR2 FQNEAQ (reference sequence).

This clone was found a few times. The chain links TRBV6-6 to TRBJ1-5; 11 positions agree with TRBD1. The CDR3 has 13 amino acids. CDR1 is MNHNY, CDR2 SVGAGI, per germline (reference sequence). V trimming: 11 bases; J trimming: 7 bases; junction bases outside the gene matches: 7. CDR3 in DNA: TGTGCCGGCACCGGGACAGGGGGACAGCCCCAGCATTTT. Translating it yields CAGTGTGGQPQHF.

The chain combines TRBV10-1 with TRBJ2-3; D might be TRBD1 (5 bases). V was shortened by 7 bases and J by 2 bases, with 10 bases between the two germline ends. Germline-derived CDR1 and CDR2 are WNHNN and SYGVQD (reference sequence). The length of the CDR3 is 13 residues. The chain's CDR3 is CASKDTNTDTQYF. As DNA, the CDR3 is TGCGCCAGCAAGGACACTAACACAGATACGCAGTATTTT.

The CDR3 reads CASSLAEAGGYEQYF. The CDR3 DNA reads TGTGCCAGCAGCTTAGCGGAGGCGGGGGGCTACGAGCAGTACTTC. The chain employs TRBV7-9 and TRBJ2-7; TRBD2 aligns across 8 bases. Trimming took 0 bases from V and 3 from J; bases not matched to a gene: 4. Germline loops: CDR1 SEHNR, CDR2 FQNEAQ (reference sequence). This CDR3 is 15 amino acids long.